Listed below are T cell receptor beta chains from one sample, sequenced in a study of CD4 T cells in relation to SARS-CoV-2 and coronaviruses. TCRdb keeps only in-frame clones here, not all; method: immunoSEQ multiplex PCR. This table holds about 64,000 clones, about 94% found once. The sample taken for sequencing was naive CD4+ T cells from PBMCs. The receptors come from a human donor in good health. The CDR3 runs from the conserved cysteine through the conserved F or W. A D gene is named only where the DNA matches it firmly. Where a row states a size, it is once, few, many or the class of an expanded clone; other rows omit it.

J: TRBJ2-7; size: .; D: .; V: TRBV18; DNA: TGTGCCAGCTCACCACCGTCCGGGACCGAGCAGTACTTC; CDR3: CASSPPSGTEQYF
J: TRBJ2-6; size: .; D: TRBD1; V: TRBV9; DNA: TGTGCCAGCAGCGTAGGCAGGGGGCCTGGGGCCAACGTCCTGACTTTC; CDR3: CASSVGRGPGANVLTF
J: TRBJ1-5; size: .; D: .; V: TRBV19; DNA: TGTGCCAGTAGTATACCCTCGCGGGGAACAAATCAGCCCCAGCATTTT; CDR3: CASSIPSRGTNQPQHF
J: TRBJ2-5; size: .; D: .; V: TRBV6-5; DNA: TGTGCCAGCAGTTACTCAGCTGGTACCCAAGAGACCCAGTACTTC; CDR3: CASSYSAGTQETQYF
J: TRBJ2-3; size: .; D: TRBD1; V: TRBV7-8; DNA: TGTGCCAGCAGCTTAGTTCGGGCAGGGGGCCCCCGGGATACGCAGTATTTT; CDR3: CASSLVRAGGPRDTQYF
J: TRBJ2-5; size: .; D: TRBD1; V: TRBV9; DNA: TGTGCCAGCAGCGTAGTATATTCAGGGGGCTATGAGACCCAGTACTTC; CDR3: CASSVVYSGGYETQYF
J: TRBJ2-3; size: .; D: TRBD2; V: TRBV19; DNA: TGTGCCAGTAGTCCCGAACTAGCGGGACCGGCAGATACGCAGTATTTT; CDR3: CASSPELAGPADTQYF
J: TRBJ2-5; size: .; D: TRBD2; V: TRBV11-3; DNA: TGTGCCAGCAGCCCGGGAGGTGCCCAAGAGACCCAGTACTTC; CDR3: CASSPGGAQETQYF
J: TRBJ2-5; size: .; D: .; V: TRBV5-1; DNA: TGCGCCAGCAGCTGGGGTAGTAGCGGACAAGAGACCCAGTACTTC; CDR3: CASSWGSSGQETQYF
J: TRBJ1-1; size: .; D: .; V: TRBV5-8; DNA: TGTGCCAGCAGCCTTGGTTTTCGGCAGTTAGCTTTCTTT; CDR3: CASSLGFRQLAFF
J: TRBJ2-4; size: .; D: TRBD2; V: TRBV3-1/TRBV3-2; DNA: TGTGCCAGCAGCCAAAACCCGAGCCTAGCGGGAAGAAACATTCAGTACTTC; CDR3: CASSQNPSLAGRNIQYF
J: TRBJ1-6; size: .; D: .; V: TRBV28; DNA: TGTGCCAGCAGCCAACAAGGGGGGGGCGCAAATTCACCCCTCCACTTT; CDR3: CASSQQGGGANSPLHF
J: TRBJ2-1; size: once; D: TRBD2; V: TRBV4-1; DNA: TGCGCCAGCAGCCAAGATGGGGGAGGGCCAGGGCGCAATGAGCAGTTCTTC; CDR3: CASSQDGGGPGRNEQFF
J: TRBJ2-4; size: .; D: .; V: TRBV19; DNA: TGTGCCAGCCAGAAATCGGGACAATATGCCAAAAACATTCAGTACTTC; CDR3: CASQKSGQYAKNIQYF
J: TRBJ1-1; size: .; D: .; V: TRBV19; DNA: TGTGCCAGTAGGGACCCGGCAACCCCTGAAGCTTTCTTT; CDR3: CASRDPATPEAFF
J: TRBJ1-2; size: .; D: .; V: TRBV18; DNA: TGTGCCAGCTCACCGACTCTAGACCGACTGACAAACTATGGCTACACCTTC; CDR3: CASSPTLDRLTNYGYTF
J: TRBJ2-7; size: .; D: TRBD2; V: TRBV27; DNA: TGTGCCAGCAGCCGGACTAGCGGGAAGGACGAGCAGTACTTC; CDR3: CASSRTSGKDEQYF
J: TRBJ2-1; size: .; D: .; V: TRBV5-1; DNA: TGCGCCAGCAGCTTCCTGGACAGACCAGACTACAATGAGCAGTTCTTC; CDR3: CASSFLDRPDYNEQFF
J: TRBJ1-2; size: .; D: .; V: TRBV27; DNA: TGTGCCAGCAGTTTACCGGACGTCTACCGTAACTATGGCTACACCTTC; CDR3: CASSLPDVYRNYGYTF
J: TRBJ1-4; size: .; D: .; V: TRBV28; DNA: TGTGCCAGCAGTGTCTTGTCGGGACTAGGGGAAAAACTGTTTTTT; CDR3: CASSVLSGLGEKLFF
J: TRBJ1-5; size: once; D: TRBD1; V: TRBV5-1; DNA: TGCGCCAGCAGCTTGCTTAAAAACAGGGGAAGACTTCCCCAGCATTTT; CDR3: CASSLLKNRGRLPQHF
J: TRBJ2-4; size: .; D: TRBD2; V: TRBV15; DNA: TGTGCCACCAGCAGTGGAGCGGGAGACAGAAACATTCAGTACTTC; CDR3: CATSSGAGDRNIQYF
J: TRBJ2-3; size: .; D: .; V: TRBV7-9; DNA: TGTGCCAGCAGCTCGAGTGGTCCAGATACGCAGTATTTT; CDR3: CASSSSGPDTQYF
J: TRBJ2-5; size: .; D: .; V: TRBV9; DNA: TGTGCCAGCAGCGGACCGGGAGCGGAAGAGACCCAGTACTTC; CDR3: CASSGPGAEETQYF
J: TRBJ1-1; size: .; D: .; V: TRBV30; DNA: TGTGCCTGGAGTAGCGGGTGGGGTGACACTGAAGCTTTCTTT; CDR3: CAWSSGWGDTEAFF
J: TRBJ2-4; size: .; D: .; V: TRBV3-1/TRBV3-2; DNA: TGTGCCAGCAGCCAAGAGTTTCTAGCCAAAAACATTCAGTACTTC; CDR3: CASSQEFLAKNIQYF
J: TRBJ2-7; size: .; D: .; V: TRBV4-1; DNA: TGCGCCAGCAGCCAAGAATTCGGGATTAACTCCTACGAGCAGTACTTC; CDR3: CASSQEFGINSYEQYF
J: TRBJ2-4; size: .; D: .; V: TRBV11-2; DNA: TGTGCCAGCAGCACCTACACGAAGAAGATAAACATTCAGTACTTC; CDR3: CASSTYTKKINIQYF
J: TRBJ2-7; size: .; D: .; V: TRBV27; DNA: TGTGCCAGACCGACAGGAGGGGTATATTCCTACGAGCAGTACTTC; CDR3: CARPTGGVYSYEQYF
J: TRBJ2-1; size: .; D: .; V: TRBV6-1; DNA: TGTGCCAGCAGTGAAGCGGGAGAGGACTTCCATGAGCAGTTCTTC; CDR3: CASSEAGEDFHEQFF
J: TRBJ2-1; size: .; D: .; V: TRBV28; DNA: TGTGCCAGCAGCCCTGGCGGTAGCTCCTACAATGAGCAGTTCTTC; CDR3: CASSPGGSSYNEQFF
J: TRBJ2-5; size: .; D: .; V: TRBV18; DNA: TGTGCCAGCTCACCAAGGTGGGGTTGGGAGACCCAGTACTTC; CDR3: CASSPRWGWETQYF
J: TRBJ2-3; size: .; D: .; V: TRBV10-2; DNA: TGCGCCAGCAGGCAGCTCGGGGCCCCTAGCACAGATACGCAGTATTTT; CDR3: CASRQLGAPSTDTQYF
J: TRBJ2-1; size: once; D: .; V: TRBV28; DNA: TGTGCCAGCAGGGAAACAGCTAACAATGAGCAGTTCTTC; CDR3: CASRETANNEQFF
J: TRBJ2-7; size: .; D: .; V: TRBV11-2; DNA: TGTGCCAGCAGCTTCGCCACCTCCTACGAGCAGTACTTC; CDR3: CASSFATSYEQYF
J: TRBJ2-1; size: .; D: .; V: TRBV5-1; DNA: TGCGCCAGCAGCCCGATAGGACCGAAAACCTACAATGAGCAGTTCTTC; CDR3: CASSPIGPKTYNEQFF
J: TRBJ1-3; size: .; D: TRBD1; V: TRBV5-1; DNA: TGCGCCAGCAGCCCGGGACAGGGGTTTGGAAACACCATATATTTT; CDR3: CASSPGQGFGNTIYF
J: TRBJ1-2; size: .; D: TRBD1; V: TRBV28; DNA: TGTGCCAGCAGACCGGACAGGGCTAGAGGCTACACCTTC; CDR3: CASRPDRARGYTF
J: TRBJ2-7; size: .; D: TRBD2; V: TRBV9; DNA: TGTGCCAGCAGCGCTAGACTAGCGGACACCTACGAGCAGTACTTC; CDR3: CASSARLADTYEQYF
J: TRBJ1-5; size: .; D: .; V: TRBV9; DNA: TGTGCCAGCAGCGTAGGCGCCGGCAATCAGCCCCAGCATTTT; CDR3: CASSVGAGNQPQHF
J: TRBJ2-1; size: .; D: TRBD2; V: TRBV19; DNA: TGTGCCAGTAGTACAAGGAGCGGGGGGGCAAATGAGCAGTTCTTC; CDR3: CASSTRSGGANEQFF
J: TRBJ2-3; size: .; D: .; V: TRBV3-1/TRBV3-2; DNA: TGTGCCAGCAGTCCAAGGGGTCGGGGCACAGATACGCAGTATTTT; CDR3: CASSPRGRGTDTQYF
J: TRBJ2-1; size: .; D: .; V: TRBV28; DNA: TGTGCCAGCAGTGGAGCTGCGGCAGACTCCTACAATGAGCAGTTCTTC; CDR3: CASSGAAADSYNEQFF
J: TRBJ1-1; size: .; D: TRBD1; V: TRBV12-5; DNA: TGTGCTAGTGGTTTGGTAATGGGCAGGGGGCCCACCTTGAACACTGAAGCTTTCTTT; CDR3: CASGLVMGRGPTLNTEAFF
J: TRBJ2-7; size: .; D: .; V: TRBV12-3/TRBV12-4; DNA: TGTGCCAGCAGTTTGATCGGCGAGCAGTACTTC; CDR3: CASSLIGEQYF
J: TRBJ2-3; size: .; D: TRBD2; V: TRBV24-1; DNA: TGTGCCACCAGTCCCAGCGGGAGTCCAGATACGCAGTATTTT; CDR3: CATSPSGSPDTQYF
J: TRBJ2-1; size: .; D: TRBD2; V: TRBV5-4; DNA: TGTGCCAGCAGCTTGGCTAGCGGAGCCTACAATGAGCAGTTCTTC; CDR3: CASSLASGAYNEQFF
J: TRBJ2-2; size: .; D: .; V: TRBV5-4; DNA: TGTGCCAGCAGCCCGACGCCGGCGAACACCGGGGAGCTGTTTTTT; CDR3: CASSPTPANTGELFF
J: TRBJ1-5; size: .; D: .; V: TRBV3-1/TRBV3-2; DNA: TGTGCCAGCAGCCAGGGAATGGGGGCCAGCAATCAGCCCCAGCATTTT; CDR3: CASSQGMGASNQPQHF